This T cell receptor (beta chain) was captured in a study of T cells in Graves' hyperthyroidism and ophthalmopathy. The wider study: Before any treatment, at initial diagnosis, peripheral blood was collected. Study-wide results and limits: Most clonotypes expanded in thyroid above 0.001 were likewise present in blood.

The CDR3 spans 18 residues. The germline CDR1 and CDR2 sequences are DFQATT and SNEGSKA (reference sequence). Trimming left V 2 bases short and J 7 bases short, with 27 bases between. With regard to this clonotype: Its target is not known.

Amplification of TCR beta CDR3 regions was performed using RNA transcripts as template. The TCR CDR3 was amplified in a first-round RT-PCR using the HTBI primer set. TCRdb re-called the multiplex PCR reads with MiXCR, one entry per CDR3 protein. The sample has around 620,000 distinct CDR3 sequences; more than 13% are singletons. Uncontrolled infection, other autoimmune disease, pregnancy and lactation each barred patients from inclusion. Diagnostic decisions used clinical symptoms, serum thyroxine and TRAb, thyroid ultrasound and orbital computed tomography. Sample: blood. The clonotype was recovered from a woman under 30 with Graves' ophthalmopathy. The V gene is TRBV20-1, the J gene TRBJ1-5; D might be TRBD1 (6 bases). CDR3 sequence (DNA): TGCAGTGCTAGAACCAACACAGGGACGTATGGGTTTGGGCAGCCCCAGCATTTT. The encoded protein is CSARTNTGTYGFGQPQHF.